This T cell receptor beta chain was documented in a study of OX40 agonist ivuxolimab in advanced cancers. The overall study: Intravenous ivuxolimab was administered to patients every 2 weeks at 0.01 to 10 mg/kg.

Of note for this clone: Antigen: not known.

J gave up 2 bases and V 5 bases, and 5 bases lay outside the gene matches. This CDR3 region has 15 residues. Looked up from germline, CDR1 is MNHEY and CDR2 is SVGAGI. Findings and caveats of the study: Both CD4+ and CD8+ T cell populations in blood had undergone clonal expansion by week 6 at 0.1 to 3.0 mg/kg. Low levels of normalized T-cell clonal expansion also appeared in some nonresponders.

Profiled with immunoSEQ multiplex PCR; TCRdb holds only in-frame clones, not every one. The sample consists of about 150,000 clones, approximately 94% of them appearing once. The sample in question was CD4+ or CD8+ T cells sorted from blood, obtained in a trial of the OX40 agonist ivuxolimab. The chain couples TRBV6-5 to TRBJ1-3; 8 nucleotides align to TRBD1. The TCR was taken from an adult with an advanced solid tumor such as melanoma, head and neck, liver or kidney cancer. The CDR3 nucleotides are TGTGCCAGCAGTACCCCGACAGGGGCTGGAAACACCATATATTTT. Its translation is CASSTPTGAGNTIYF.